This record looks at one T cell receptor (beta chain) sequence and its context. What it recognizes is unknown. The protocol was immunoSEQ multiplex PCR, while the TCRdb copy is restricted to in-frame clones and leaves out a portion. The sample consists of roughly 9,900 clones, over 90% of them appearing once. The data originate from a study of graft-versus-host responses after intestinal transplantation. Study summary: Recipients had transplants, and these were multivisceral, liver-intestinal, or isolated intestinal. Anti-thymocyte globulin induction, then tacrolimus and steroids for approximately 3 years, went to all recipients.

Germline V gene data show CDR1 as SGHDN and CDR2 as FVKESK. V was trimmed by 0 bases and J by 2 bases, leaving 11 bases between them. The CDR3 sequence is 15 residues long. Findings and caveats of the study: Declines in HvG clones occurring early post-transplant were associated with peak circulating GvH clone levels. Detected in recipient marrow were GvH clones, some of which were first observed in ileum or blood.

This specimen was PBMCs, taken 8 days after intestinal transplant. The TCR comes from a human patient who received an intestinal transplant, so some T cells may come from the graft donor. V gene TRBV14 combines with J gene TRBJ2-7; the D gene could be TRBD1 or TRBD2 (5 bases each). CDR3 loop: CASSQDHGDPYEQYF. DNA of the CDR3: TGTGCCAGCAGCCAAGATCATGGGGACCCCTACGAGCAGTACTTC.